Following are 5 T cell receptor beta chains from one sample sequenced in a study of PD-1 and CTLA-4 blockade in melanoma. Repertoires were generated with immunoSEQ multiplex PCR, while TCRdb's copy carries only in-frame clones and drops some. The sample records roughly 30,000 clones, 88% being singletons. The starting material was CD8+ T cells from peripheral blood, obtained from a patient given anti-PD-1 treatment. These receptors all come from a human donor with melanoma.

The rearrangement uses TRBV11-2 and TRBJ1-2; D not certain. Trimming stripped 2 bases from V and 4 bases from J, with 11 bases between. The CDR3 is made up of 14 amino acids. The germline V gene encodes CDR1 SGHAT and CDR2 FQNNGV. CDR3 amino acids: CASSLRPESYGYTF. CDR3 nucleotide sequence: TGTGCCAGCAGCTTAAGACCTGAGTCCTATGGCTACACCTTC.

The chain uses TRBV28 and TRBJ1-1; 9 positions match TRBD1. Germline V gives CDR1 MDHEN, CDR2 SYDVKM. The CDR3 contains 14 residues. The trim removed 5 bases at V and 6 bases at J, leaving 7 bases unmatched. The CDR3 reads CASSPSGQGPEAFF. The CDR3 DNA reads TGTGCCAGCAGTCCTTCCGGACAGGGGCCTGAAGCTTTCTTT.

V usage is TRBV6-5 and J usage is TRBJ1-2, with a possible D match to TRBD1 (6 bases). Germline V gene sequence: CDR1 MNHEY, CDR2 SVGAGI. V was trimmed by 2 bases and J by 8 bases, leaving 9 bases between them. CDR3 length: 12 residues. The CDR3 coding sequence is TGTGCCAGCAGTTACGGGGGCCTGGGCTACACCTTC. Translating it yields CASSYGGLGYTF.

This chain joins TRBV6-2 or TRBV6-3 and TRBJ2-3, with 9 bases identical to TRBD2. The ends lost 6 bases at V and 4 bases at J; junction bases unmatched: 8. This CDR3 has 15 residues. CDR1 MNHEY and CDR2 SVGEGT come from the germline V gene. CDR3 sequence reads: CASSLGTSNADTQYF. Here the CDR3 DNA reads TGTGCCAGCAGCCTCGGGACTAGCAATGCAGATACGCAGTATTTT.

The genes are TRBV2 and TRBJ1-3; possibly TRBD1 for D (5 bases). Per germline, CDR1 SNHLY and CDR2 FYNNEI. The CDR3 loop spans 15 amino acids. CDR3 residues: CATEGRGPSGNTIYF. For the CDR3, the DNA is TGTGCGACAGAGGGCCGGGGACCCTCTGGAAACACCATATATTTT.